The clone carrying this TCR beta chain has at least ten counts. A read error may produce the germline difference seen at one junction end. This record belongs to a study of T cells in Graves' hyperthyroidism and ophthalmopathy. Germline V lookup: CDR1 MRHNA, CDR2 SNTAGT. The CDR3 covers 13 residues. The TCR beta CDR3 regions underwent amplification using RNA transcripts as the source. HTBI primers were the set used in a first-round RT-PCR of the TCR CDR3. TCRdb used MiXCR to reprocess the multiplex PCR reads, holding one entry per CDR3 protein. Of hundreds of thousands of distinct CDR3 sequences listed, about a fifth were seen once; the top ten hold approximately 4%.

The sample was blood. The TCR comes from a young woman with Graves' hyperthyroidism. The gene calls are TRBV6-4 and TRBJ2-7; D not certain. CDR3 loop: CAGSPFGVYEQYF. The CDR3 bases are TGTGCCGGCAGCCCCTTTGGGGTCTACGAGCAGTACTTC.